Below, 20 T cell receptor beta chains from the same sample are listed, as sequenced in a study of preoperative IRX-2 immunotherapy in early breast cancer. Regarding treatment: preoperative locoregional IRX-2 cytokine immunotherapy. Only in-frame clones appear in the TCRdb table, and some are missing; sequencing was by immunoSEQ multiplex PCR. This sample carries 60,000 or so clones, roughly 94% of them seen once, and the ten largest clones take under 2%. This specimen was acquired from a patient treated with IRX-2 immunotherapy. These receptors all come from a human donor with breast cancer.

V gene TRBV19 combines with J gene TRBJ2-5; D possibly matches TRBD1 or TRBD2 (5 bases each). The V gene's germline CDR1 is LNHDA and CDR2 SQIVND (reference sequence). The length of the CDR3 is 14 residues. Trimming shortened V by 4 bases and J by 7 bases, and 16 bases separated the two germline ends. Here the CDR3 reads CASSTGAPPGTQYF. The CDR3 DNA reads TGTGCCAGTAGTACCGGGGCCCCCCCGGGGACCCAGTACTTC.

This clone has only one observation. The chain is built from TRBV15 and TRBJ1-3, with D hard to call. The germline gives CDR1 LNHNV, CDR2 YYDKDF (reference sequence). Between the trimmed V and J ends, which lost 3 bases and 4 bases, there was a span of 4 bases. This CDR3 has 12 amino acids. CDR3 sequence: CATSRGGNTIYF. CDR3 nucleotides: TGTGCCACCAGCAGGGGGGGAAACACCATATATTTT. The variable domain in full, with the rest retrieved from reference TRBV15 and TRBJ1-3, is DAMVIQNPRYQVTQFGKPVTLSCSQTLNHNVMYWYQQKSSQAPKLLFHYYDKDFNNEADTPDNFQSRRPNTSFCFLDIRSPGLGDTAMYLCATSRGGNTIYFGEGSWLTVV.

The chain recombines TRBV28 with TRBJ2-7; D remains ambiguous. From germline, CDR1 is MDHEN and CDR2 SYDVKM. The CDR3 runs 13 residues. Deletions cut 6 bases from V and 2 bases from J, with 11 bases between. The CDR3 DNA follows: TGTGCCAGCAGCACCCCCTCAACCTACGAGCAGTACTTC. Its translation: CASSTPSTYEQYF.

The chain recombines TRBV9 with TRBJ2-1; 7 bases align to TRBD2. The germline V gene encodes CDR1 SGDLS and CDR2 YYNGEE. V was pared by 3 bases and J by 3 bases, with 0 bases of the junction left unmatched. The CDR3 is 13 residues long. The DNA for the CDR3 is TGTGCCAGCAGCGAGCGGGACTACAATGAGCAGTTCTTC. Its translation is CASSERDYNEQFF.

The chain recombines TRBV18 with TRBJ1-5; 7 bases match TRBD1. V dropped 6 bases and J dropped 4; count of bases not matched to a gene: 9. Per germline, CDR1 KGHSH and CDR2 LQKENI. This CDR3 comprises 15 residues. The CDR3: CASSLGDSENQPQHF. The CDR3 DNA sequence: TGTGCCAGCTCCCTCGGGGACAGTGAAAATCAGCCCCAGCATTTT.

This clone was observed once. CDR3 sequence reads: CASSFEASGEKYF. The CDR3 nucleotides read TGTGCCAGCAGCTTTGAGGCTAGCGGGGAAAAGTATTTT. This chain links TRBV7-3 with TRBJ2-3; 9 bases line up with TRBD2. CDR1 and CDR2 from the germline V gene are SGHTA and FQGTGA. The junction had 8 bases not matched to a gene; V was cut back by 3 bases and J by 13 bases. CDR3 size: 13 residues.

The V and J genes are TRBV28 and TRBJ2-5; 8 bases line up with TRBD1. The CDR3 is 16 amino acids. Germline values: CDR1 MDHEN, CDR2 SYDVKM. V was clipped by 4 bases and J by 3 bases; unmatched bases: 10. This chain's CDR3 is CASSSGQGRVKETQYF. DNA for the CDR3: TGTGCCAGCAGTTCCGGACAGGGAAGGGTGAAAGAGACCCAGTACTTC.

The chain has TRBV7-3 and TRBJ1-1; no clear D. The germline V and J ends were trimmed by 1 base and 2 bases, with 8 bases remaining between them. Germline V gene sequence: CDR1 SGHTA, CDR2 FQGTGA. The length of the CDR3 is 14 residues. The DNA of the CDR3 is TGTGCCAGCAGCTTAAGAGGGCAAAACACTGAAGCTTTCTTT. This gives the protein CASSLRGQNTEAFF.

This clone came up once. The chain couples TRBV30 to TRBJ1-6, with TRBD1 as a possible D gene (5 bases). CDR1 is GTSNPN and CDR2 is SVGIG in the germline V gene (reference sequence). The CDR3 runs 14 residues. Trimming removed 0 bases at V and 8 bases at J, with 11 bases between. The CDR3 DNA is TGTGCCTGGAGTGTCGGGGGTTTTTATTCACCCCTCCACTTT. It translates to CAWSVGGFYSPLHF.

The chain carries TRBV2 and TRBJ2-4; D possibly corresponds to TRBD1 (5 bases). The CDR3 extends over 14 amino acids. Germline V gene lookup returns CDR1 SNHLY and CDR2 FYNNEI. The germline V and J ends were trimmed by 2 bases and 7 bases, with 12 bases remaining between them. The DNA for the CDR3 is TGTGCCAGCAGTGAATATGGGGCTCGGAACATTCAGTACTTC. This gives the protein CASSEYGARNIQYF.

This clone was found once. V and J are TRBV19 and TRBJ2-7; a weak D match, TRBD2 (7 bases). This CDR3 has 15 amino acids. The ends were cut back, 4 bases at V and 4 bases at J, with 17 bases in the middle. Germline CDR1 is LNHDA and CDR2 is SQIVND (reference sequence). This CDR3 is CASSTGRGRRYEQYF. The CDR3 nucleotides are TGTGCCAGTAGTACGGGGCGGGGGCGCCGTTACGAGCAGTACTTC.

This clone was detected once. The genes are TRBV7-7 and TRBJ2-2; 9 nucleotides match TRBD2. With 2 bases clipped from V and 0 bases from J, the junction kept 7 bases outside the gene matches. CDR3 length: 18 residues. Germline V gene sequence: CDR1 SSHAT, CDR2 FNYEAQ (reference sequence). This chain's CDR3 is CASSLYEAGGANTGELFF. The CDR3 bases are TGTGCCAGCAGCTTATACGAAGCGGGGGGAGCGAACACCGGGGAGCTGTTTTTT.

The chain recombines TRBV15 with TRBJ2-7; D gene unclear. From germline, CDR1 is LNHNV and CDR2 YYDKDF (reference sequence). This CDR3 is 14 amino acids long. V was cut by 0 bases and J by 2 bases, with 8 bases left in between. The CDR3 spells CATSRDRVTYEQYF. Written as DNA, the CDR3 is TGTGCCACCAGCAGAGATCGGGTTACCTACGAGCAGTACTTC.

The CDR3 coding sequence is TGTGCCAGAAGCTCCGCACCGTTCTCTGGGGCCAACGTCCTGACTTTC. Translating it yields CARSSAPFSGANVLTF. The rearrangement joins TRBV5-3 to TRBJ2-6; D unclear. TRBV5-3 is assigned to the ORF class and has an uncertain function. Trimming removed 3 bases from V and 0 bases from J, with 10 bases in between. This CDR3 has 16 residues.

The CDR3, as DNA: TGCGCCAGTCGGGGTTACAATGAGCAGTTCTTC. Its protein product is CASRGYNEQFF. V usage is TRBV5-1 and J usage is TRBJ2-1; D perhaps matches TRBD2 (5 bases). V was pared by 8 bases and J by 4 bases, with 7 bases between. Looked up from germline, CDR1 is SGHRS and CDR2 is YFSETQ. The CDR3 sequence is 11 residues long.

This chain joins TRBV4-1 and TRBJ1-5; a possible D gene is TRBD1 (5 bases). The germline V gene encodes CDR1 MGHRA and CDR2 YSYEKL. This CDR3 region has 14 residues. The V end lost 4 bases, the J end lost 6 bases, and 13 bases lay between the germline ends. The CDR3 region has the DNA TGCGCCAGCAGCCCCCGAGGGGACTTTCAGCCCCAGCATTTT. It specifies CASSPRGDFQPQHF.

This chain links TRBV10-3 with TRBJ2-5; no reliable D call. The end of the DNA aligns better with TRBJ2-7, so the J call may be wrong. Germline V CDR1 and CDR2: ENHRY, SYGVKD. The CDR3 length is 13 residues. DNA of the CDR3: TGTGCCATCAGTGAGTCTGGCCACTACGAGCAGTACTTC. Its protein is CAISESGHYEQYF.

The V and J genes are TRBV4-1 and TRBJ2-1; D is undetermined. V was cut by 0 bases and J by 5 bases, with 17 bases left in between. The CDR3 is 17 amino acids. The germline gives CDR1 MGHRA, CDR2 YSYEKL. Here the CDR3 reads CASSQDESTAWDNEQFF. Written as DNA, the CDR3 is TGCGCCAGCAGCCAAGATGAGTCCACCGCCTGGGACAATGAGCAGTTCTTC.

The chain carries TRBV7-9 and TRBJ1-2; D possibly corresponds to TRBD1 (6 bases). CDR1 is SEHNR, CDR2 FQNEAQ, per germline (reference sequence). Deletions cut 3 bases from V and 8 bases from J, with 13 bases between. This CDR3 region has 13 residues. This chain's CDR3 is CASSFGQKRGYTF. The DNA for the CDR3 is TGTGCCAGCAGCTTTGGACAGAAAAGAGGCTACACCTTC.

J is TRBJ2-5 and V is TRBV28; D unresolved. This CDR3 has 14 amino acids. Germline CDR1 reads MDHEN; CDR2 reads SYDVKM. The germline V and J ends were trimmed by 3 bases and 2 bases, with 10 bases remaining between them. DNA for the CDR3: TGTGCCAGCAGTTTTGGTGGGGATCAAGAGACCCAGTACTTC. Its translation is CASSFGGDQETQYF. Full variable domain (missing parts from reference TRBV28 and TRBJ2-5): DVKVTQSSRYLVKRTGEKVFLECVQDMDHENMFWYRQDPGLGLRLIYFSYDVKMKEKGDIPEGYSVSREKKERFSLILESASTNQTSMYLCASSFGGDQETQYFGPGTRLLVL.